This passage covers 23 T cell receptor beta chains from one sample sequenced in a study of blood T cell repertoires in COVID-19. Repertoires were generated with immunoSEQ multiplex PCR, while TCRdb's copy carries only in-frame clones and drops some. The sample includes 170,000 or so clones, roughly 90% seen only once; the top ten take around 7%. Sequenced: PBMCs or T cells enriched from blood (not recorded which). The source of these receptors is a woman between 50 and 59 years old who had recovered from COVID-19.

This clone has just one count. The chain is built from TRBV29-1 and TRBJ2-7; a weak D match, TRBD1 (5 bases). Germline V gene sequence: CDR1 SQVTM, CDR2 ANQGSEA. The CDR3 loop spans 13 amino acids. V gave up 6 bases and J gave up 0 bases, with 12 bases separating them. This CDR3 is CSVVDRSSYEQYF. The CDR3 DNA sequence: TGCAGCGTCGTAGACAGAAGCTCCTACGAGCAGTACTTC.

In its sample, this clone was seen a few times. The V gene is TRBV7-6, the J gene TRBJ1-1; D is unresolved. There are 14 residues in the CDR3. Trimming pared 1 base from V and 0 bases from J, leaving 6 bases between. Germline V gene data show CDR1 as SGHVS and CDR2 as FNYEAQ. DNA for the CDR3: TGTGCCAGCAGCTTAGGGGAGCTGAACACTGAAGCTTTCTTT. Amino acids: CASSLGELNTEAFF.

The chain joins TRBV19 to TRBJ1-4; a weak D match, TRBD1 (6 bases). Germline V gene sequence: CDR1 LNHDA, CDR2 SQIVND (reference sequence). This CDR3 has 15 residues. Trimming removed 4 bases at V and 5 bases at J, with 14 bases between. DNA for the CDR3: TGTGCCAGTAGTACCCTACAGGGACTAAATGAAAAACTGTTTTTT. It encodes CASSTLQGLNEKLFF.

This chain joins TRBV19 and TRBJ1-1; D gene unclear. CDR1 LNHDA and CDR2 SQIVND come from the germline V gene (reference sequence). The CDR3 runs 13 residues. The germline V and J ends were trimmed by 7 bases and 4 bases, with 13 bases remaining between them. In DNA, the CDR3 is TGTGCCAGTACTCGGGGAGTCGGCACTGAAGCTTTCTTT. Translated, it gives CASTRGVGTEAFF.

This rearrangement joins TRBV3-1 (or the pseudogene TRBV3-2) to TRBJ2-7; TRBD1 aligns across 7 bases. The CDR3 extends over 15 amino acids. The V gene end was trimmed by 4 bases and the J gene end by 5 bases; junction bases not matched to a gene: 11. Looked up from germline, CDR1 is LGHDT and CDR2 is YNNKEL (reference sequence). In DNA, the CDR3 is TGTGCCAGCAGCCTACTACAGGGGCGTTCGGACGAGCAGTACTTC. This codes for CASSLLQGRSDEQYF.

As DNA, the CDR3 is TGTGCCACCAGTGATTTGCAATCCCCGTTAGCGGGGGGCCCATACAATGAGCAGTTCTTC. Its translation: CATSDLQSPLAGGPYNEQFF. This chain joins TRBV24-1 and TRBJ2-1; TRBD2 matches at 10 bases. From germline, CDR1 is KGHDR and CDR2 SFDVKD. The CDR3 contains 20 residues. With 0 bases clipped from V and 4 bases from J, the junction kept 14 bases outside the gene matches.

Notes on this clone: The same CDR3 also results from other DNA sequences found in this sample. In DNA, the CDR3 is TGTGCCAGCAGTTTACAAGAGACCCAGTACTTC. Translation gives CASSLQETQYF. This chain links TRBV6-6 with TRBJ2-5; D uncertain. The CDR3 contains 11 residues. The V gene's germline CDR1 is MNHNY and CDR2 SVGAGI (reference sequence). The germline V and J ends were trimmed by 4 bases and 2 bases, with 2 bases remaining between them.

The chain carries TRBV29-1 and TRBJ2-1, with 10 bases fitting TRBD1. The CDR3 extends over 14 amino acids. Germline CDR1 and CDR2: SQVTM and ANQGSEA. Unmatched junction bases numbered 6, after V lost 6 bases and J lost 4 bases. The CDR3 sequence is CSVGDRGYYNEQFF. The CDR3 DNA reads TGCAGCGTCGGGGACAGGGGCTATTACAATGAGCAGTTCTTC.

This clone showed up just a few times. The chain uses TRBV30 and TRBJ1-2; D not certain. Germline CDR1 is GTSNPN and CDR2 is SVGIG (reference sequence). The CDR3 sequence is 17 residues long. Trimming took off 3 bases at V and 3 bases at J, with 23 bases between the two ends. This CDR3 reads CAWRSLPMARRDYGYTF. The CDR3 DNA reads TGTGCCTGGAGGTCCCTTCCCATGGCCCGCCGGGACTATGGCTACACCTTC. The variable domain in full, completed from reference TRBV30 and TRBJ1-2, reads SQTIHQWPATLVQPVGSPLSLECTVEGTSNPNLYWYRQAAGRGLQLLFYSVGIGQISSEVPQNLSASRPQDRQFILSSKKLLLSDSGFYLCAWRSLPMARRDYGYTFGSGTRLTVV.

J is TRBJ2-7 and V is TRBV5-1, with 7 positions matching TRBD1. This CDR3 contains 13 residues. Germline CDR1 is SGHRS and CDR2 is YFSETQ. The V gene end was trimmed by 1 base and the J gene end by 5 bases; junction bases not matched to a gene: 3. For the CDR3, the DNA is TGCGCCAGCAGCTTGACAGGGGTGGACGAGCAGTACTTC. Protein: CASSLTGVDEQYF.

The gene calls are TRBV5-1 and TRBJ1-1, with a tentative D call TRBD1 (5 bases). CDR3 size: 15 residues. Trimming took 7 bases from V and 0 from J, leaving 16 bases between them. CDR1 is SGHRS, CDR2 YFSETQ, per germline. The DNA for the CDR3 is TGCGCCAGCTCCCAAGTGGCAGGGATGAACACTGAAGCTTTCTTT. Its protein product is CASSQVAGMNTEAFF.

The V gene is TRBV5-1, the J gene TRBJ1-2; D gene ambiguous. The V end lost 0 bases, the J end lost 4 bases, and 7 bases lay between the germline ends. The CDR3 has 13 amino acids. Germline V gives CDR1 SGHRS, CDR2 YFSETQ. Here the CDR3 reads CASSLEGAYGYTF. The CDR3 DNA sequence: TGCGCCAGCAGCTTGGAAGGAGCCTATGGCTACACCTTC.

This clone was detected a few times. The rearrangement uses TRBV13 and TRBJ2-5; D is perhaps TRBD2 (5 bases). The germline V gene has CDR1 PRHDT and CDR2 FYEKMQ (reference sequence). Trimming pared 1 base from V and 1 base from J, leaving 10 bases between. This CDR3 spans 15 amino acids. DNA of the CDR3: TGTGCCAGCAGCTTAGTTGCTAGCCCCCAAGAGACCCAGTACTTC. Protein sequence: CASSLVASPQETQYF.

This clone was counted once. The CDR3 DNA reads TGTGCCGTCCGACAGGCTCAGGACGAGCAGTACTTC. Translating gives CAVRQAQDEQYF. The chain carries TRBV10-3 and TRBJ2-7, with D possibly matching TRBD1 (6 bases). V lost 11 bases and J 5 bases, leaving 16 bases between the germline ends. The length of the CDR3 is 12 residues. Germline V CDR1 and CDR2: ENHRY, SYGVKD.

The chain is built from TRBV5-1 and TRBJ2-2; perhaps TRBD2 as D (5 bases). V was clipped by 4 bases and J by 3 bases, with 10 bases between them. CDR1 is SGHRS and CDR2 is YFSETQ in the germline V gene. This CDR3 has 14 amino acids. The CDR3 DNA reads TGCGCCAGCAGCGAGGGCAAGTACACCGGGGAGCTGTTTTTT. It yields the protein CASSEGKYTGELFF.

The DNA of the CDR3 is TGCGCCAGCAGCTTGTGGGCAGGGCGCGGCTACACCTTC. Translation gives CASSLWAGRGYTF. The chain uses TRBV5-1 and TRBJ1-2; a weak D match, TRBD1 (5 bases). The ends were cut back, 1 base at V and 8 bases at J, with 12 bases in the middle. Germline CDR1 SGHRS, CDR2 YFSETQ. The length of the CDR3 is 13 residues.

The rearrangement links TRBV5-6 to TRBJ1-4; 8 bases align to TRBD1. Unmatched junction bases numbered 8, after V lost 0 bases and J lost 7 bases. CDR1 and CDR2 (germline): SGHDT, YYEEEE. The CDR3 has 16 amino acids. CDR3 nucleotide sequence: TGTGCCAGCAGCTTGGCCGTCAGGGGGCAAGGTGAAAAACTGTTTTTT. It codes for CASSLAVRGQGEKLFF.

The table lists this clone with a count of one. The chain couples TRBV27 to TRBJ2-7; no firm D call. Germline V gene lookup returns CDR1 MNHEY and CDR2 SMNVEV (reference sequence). CDR3 size: 13 residues. Trimming cost V 2 bases and J 3 bases, with 8 bases left between them. The CDR3 sequence: CASSLVPYYEQYF. DNA of the CDR3: TGTGCCAGCAGTTTAGTGCCCTACTACGAGCAGTACTTC.

This chain links TRBV2 with TRBJ1-5, with D maybe TRBD1 (6 bases). Looked up from germline, CDR1 is SNHLY and CDR2 is FYNNEI. The V gene lost 5 bases and the J gene lost 2 bases, with 13 bases spanning the gap. CDR3 length: 15 residues. The CDR3 here is CASSTGNMGNQPQHF. DNA of the CDR3: TGTGCCAGCAGTACAGGGAATATGGGCAATCAGCCCCAGCATTTT.

The J gene is TRBJ2-5, the V gene TRBV18; TRBD2 agrees at 12 bases. Trimming at V came to 6 bases and at J to 5 bases, leaving 7 bases not matched to a gene. The CDR3 totals 15 residues. The germline V gene has CDR1 KGHSH and CDR2 LQKENI. The CDR3 DNA reads as TGTGCCAGCTCCGTCGGACTAGCGGGGTTGGAGACCCAGTACTTC. Protein sequence: CASSVGLAGLETQYF.

The J gene is TRBJ1-2, the V gene TRBV19, with D unresolved. Trimming took 7 bases from V and 5 from J, leaving 14 bases between them. The V gene's germline CDR1 is LNHDA and CDR2 SQIVND (reference sequence). CDR3 length: 13 residues. CDR3 amino acids: CASKWQALYGYTF. Here the CDR3 DNA reads TGTGCCAGTAAGTGGCAGGCCCTTTATGGCTACACCTTC. Full variable domain (rest looked up from reference TRBV19 and TRBJ1-2): DGGITQSPKYLFRKEGQNVTLSCEQNLNHDAMYWYRQDPGQGLRLIYYSQIVNDFQKGDIAEGYSVSREKKESFPLTVTSAQKNPTAFYLCASKWQALYGYTFGSGTRLTVV.

This clone was seen just once. The chain joins TRBV6-5 to TRBJ1-2; weak D call: TRBD1 (6 bases). The CDR3 has 14 residues. The V end lost 1 base, the J end lost 10 bases, and 16 bases lay between the germline ends. Germline loops: CDR1 MNHEY, CDR2 SVGAGI. The chain's CDR3 is CASSYFWQGRDYTF. The CDR3 DNA reads as TGTGCCAGCAGTTACTTTTGGCAGGGGAGGGACTACACCTTC.

V gene TRBV6-4 combines with J gene TRBJ2-1; TRBD2 aligns across 12 bases. This CDR3 is 15 amino acids long. Trimming took 2 bases from V and 6 from J; bases not matched to a gene: 2. Germline V CDR1 and CDR2: MRHNA, SNTAGT. The CDR3 bases are TGTGCCAGCAGTGACACTAGCGGGGGGTTCAATGAGCAGTTCTTC. Translated, it gives CASSDTSGGFNEQFF.